The subject of this entry is one T cell receptor (beta chain). The antigen is not known. The V gene lost 3 bases and the J gene lost 4 bases, with 22 bases spanning the gap. Germline lookup yields CDR1 MGHRA and CDR2 YSYEKL. The CDR3 spans 19 residues. Using immunoSEQ multiplex PCR, the repertoire was profiled, and TCRdb retains in-frame clones only, with some absent. The table shows about 88,000 clones, with more than 85% occurring only once. The data were taken from a study of graft-versus-host responses after intestinal transplantation. About the research overall: Multivisceral, liver-intestinal, or isolated intestinal grafts went to recipients.

The chain employs TRBV4-1 and TRBJ1-6, with D perhaps matching TRBD1 (5 bases). The TCR sequence derives from a human donor who was the organ donor for an intestinal transplant. The sequenced sample was unstimulated CD4+ T cells sorted from spleen or lymph node cells, obtained before transplant. CDR3 residues: CASSQGSLLPGLYNSPLHF. DNA for the CDR3: TGCGCCAGCAGCCAGGGAAGCCTATTACCGGGACTTTATAATTCACCCCTCCACTTT.